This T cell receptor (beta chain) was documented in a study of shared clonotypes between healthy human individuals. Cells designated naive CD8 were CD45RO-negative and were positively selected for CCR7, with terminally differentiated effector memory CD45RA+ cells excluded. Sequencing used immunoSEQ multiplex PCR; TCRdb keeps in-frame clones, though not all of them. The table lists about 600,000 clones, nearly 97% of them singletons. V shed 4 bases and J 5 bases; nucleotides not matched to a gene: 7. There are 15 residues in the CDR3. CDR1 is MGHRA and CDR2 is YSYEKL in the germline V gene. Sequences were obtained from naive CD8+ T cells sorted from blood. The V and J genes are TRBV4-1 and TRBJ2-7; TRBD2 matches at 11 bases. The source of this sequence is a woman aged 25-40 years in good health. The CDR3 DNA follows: TGCGCCAGCAGCCTACTAGCGGGAGTAGGCGACGAGCAGTACTTC. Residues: CASSLLAGVGDEQYF.